This record concerns one TCR beta chain sequence. This clone's antigen is unknown. No much larger clone exists at a distance of one base, and base qualities are not known. For sequencing of the TCRbeta CDR3 region, genomic DNA was extracted from the sorted cells. TCRbeta CDR3 regions were sequenced using the immunoSEQ Assay. Entries here come from immuneACCESS through TCRdb and include only in-frame sequences with V and J called. Some clones fail to appear in such tables; in the studies checked, an unresolved V gene covers under half of the shortfall, and the cause of the remainder is unknown. Recorded for this sample are tens of thousands of clones; 83% of them occurred a single time. The ten largest clones add up to 8% to 9% of the sample. Patients with autoimmune disease history or receiving systemic immunosuppression were excluded from the trial. Peripheral blood for TCR sequencing was collected from all dose cohorts at baseline, on cycle 4 day 1, and on cycle 7 day 1. The samples were drawn from a first-in-human, open-label, multicenter phase I dose-escalation trial of ivuxolimab. Adults with locally advanced or metastatic melanoma, renal cell carcinoma, hepatocellular carcinoma or head and neck squamous cell carcinoma were enrolled in the trial. Before TCR sequencing, CD4+ and CD8+ T cells were separately sorted from peripheral blood.

These data are taken from a study of OX40 agonist ivuxolimab in advanced cancers. As for the study more broadly: Ivuxolimab, which targeted the costimulatory receptor OX40 (CD134), was an agonistic, fully human IgG2 monoclonal antibody. Of the approximately 54 patients in dose escalation, around 20 had hepatocellular carcinoma, some 15 had melanoma, 9 had renal cell carcinoma and 9 had head and neck cancer. Patients were allowed to have had prior anti-PD-1, anti-PD-L1 or anti-CTLA-4 therapy, and approximately 40% of the dose-escalation patients had previously received checkpoint inhibitors. In the dose-escalation cohort, more than 75% of patients were male, and the mean age was approximately 60 years, with a range of roughly 23 to 85. Intravenous ivuxolimab was administered to patients every 2 weeks at six dose levels: 0.01, 0.1, 0.3, 1.5, 3 and 10 mg/kg. The monotherapy dose-escalation portion (N = 52 patients) of the phase I ivuxolimab trial is reported in the paper. Partial responses occurred in three dose-escalation patients: two with cutaneous melanoma and one with hepatocellular carcinoma. Peripheral TCRbeta sequencing was intended to test whether TCR sequence diversity was altered and clonal T-cell expansion was caused by ivuxolimab. Beyond this particular receptor, the publication reports: Partial responders in the 0.1-3.0 mg/kg groups had among the lowest normalized peripheral clonal expansion, especially among CD8+ T cells. After ivuxolimab, more expanded clones were found on average in CD8+ T cells than in CD4+ T cells. Low levels of normalized T-cell clonal expansion were also shown by some nonresponding patients. The antigen specificity of the clonally expanded peripheral T cells was not determined. At doses of 0.1 to 3.0 mg/kg, clonal expansion of both CD4+ and CD8+ blood T cells was observed from baseline to week 6.

CDR3 length: 15 amino acids, cysteine to phenylalanine. Only the CDR3 region is kept as DNA, spanning 45 bases read in frame from base 1. V is reduced by 6 bases and J by 5 bases, leaving a spacing of 18 bases between them. The germline V gene sets CDR1 to MNHNS and CDR2 to SASEGT. The material was CD4+ or CD8+ T cells sorted from blood, obtained in a trial of the OX40 agonist ivuxolimab. The sequence was obtained from an adult with an advanced solid tumor such as melanoma, head and neck, liver or kidney cancer. The chain is made from TRBV6-1 and TRBJ2-3, and perhaps TRBD1 as D gene, on 5 matching bases. Here the CDR3 is given as CASRPQGWFGDTQYF. The base sequence is TGTGCCAGCAGGCCCCAGGGATGGTTCGGAGATACGCAGTATTTT.